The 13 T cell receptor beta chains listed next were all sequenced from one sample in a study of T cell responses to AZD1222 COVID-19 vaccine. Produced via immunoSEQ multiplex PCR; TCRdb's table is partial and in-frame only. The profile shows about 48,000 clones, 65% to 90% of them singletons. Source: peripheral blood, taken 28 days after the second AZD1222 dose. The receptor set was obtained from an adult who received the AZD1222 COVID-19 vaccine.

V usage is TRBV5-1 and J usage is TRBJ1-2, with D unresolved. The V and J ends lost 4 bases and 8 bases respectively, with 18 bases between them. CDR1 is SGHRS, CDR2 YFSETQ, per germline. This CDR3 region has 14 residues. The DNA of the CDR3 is TGCGCCAGCAGCCCAAACGAGGGTACCCCCGGCTACACCTTC. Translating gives CASSPNEGTPGYTF.

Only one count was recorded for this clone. The CDR3 nucleotides are TGTGCCAGCAGCCAGCGGACAGGGGGAAACACCATATATTTT. This gives the protein CASSQRTGGNTIYF. The chain has TRBV3-1 (or the pseudogene TRBV3-2) and TRBJ1-3; 8 bases align to TRBD1. Germline V gene data show CDR1 as LGHDT and CDR2 as YNNKEL (reference sequence). CDR3 length: 14 residues. Losses at the gene ends were 3 bases for V and 4 bases for J; bases not matched to a gene: 2.

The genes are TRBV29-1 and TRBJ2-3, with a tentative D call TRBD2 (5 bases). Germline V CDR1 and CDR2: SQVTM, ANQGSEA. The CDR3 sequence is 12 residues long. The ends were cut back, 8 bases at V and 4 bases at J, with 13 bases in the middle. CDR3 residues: CSHAEVSDTQYF. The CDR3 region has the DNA TGCAGCCACGCGGAGGTATCAGATACGCAGTATTTT.

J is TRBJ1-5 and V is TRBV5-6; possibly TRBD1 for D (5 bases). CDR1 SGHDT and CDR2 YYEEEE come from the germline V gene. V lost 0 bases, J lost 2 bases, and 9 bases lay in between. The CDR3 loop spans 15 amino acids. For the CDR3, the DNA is TGTGCCAGCAGCTTGGGGTCACAGGGCAATCAGCCCCAGCATTTT. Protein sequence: CASSLGSQGNQPQHF.

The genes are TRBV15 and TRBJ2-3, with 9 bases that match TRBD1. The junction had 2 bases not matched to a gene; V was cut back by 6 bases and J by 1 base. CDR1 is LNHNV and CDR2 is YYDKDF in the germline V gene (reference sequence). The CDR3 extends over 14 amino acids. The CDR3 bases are TGTGCCACCAGGAGGGACAGGGGCACAGATACGCAGTATTTT. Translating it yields CATRRDRGTDTQYF.

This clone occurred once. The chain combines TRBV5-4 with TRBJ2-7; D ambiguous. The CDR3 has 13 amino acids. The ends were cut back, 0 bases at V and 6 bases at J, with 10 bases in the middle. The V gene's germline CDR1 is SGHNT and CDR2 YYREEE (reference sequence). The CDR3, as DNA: TGTGCCAGCAGCTTGGAGGCATCGAGCGAGCAGTACTTC. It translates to CASSLEASSEQYF.

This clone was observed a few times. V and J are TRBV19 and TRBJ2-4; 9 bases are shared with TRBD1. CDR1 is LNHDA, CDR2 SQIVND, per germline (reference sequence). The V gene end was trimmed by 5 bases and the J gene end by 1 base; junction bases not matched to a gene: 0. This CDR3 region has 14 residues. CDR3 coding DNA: TGTGCCAGTAGTGGGACAGGGGCCAAAAACATTCAGTACTTC. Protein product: CASSGTGAKNIQYF.

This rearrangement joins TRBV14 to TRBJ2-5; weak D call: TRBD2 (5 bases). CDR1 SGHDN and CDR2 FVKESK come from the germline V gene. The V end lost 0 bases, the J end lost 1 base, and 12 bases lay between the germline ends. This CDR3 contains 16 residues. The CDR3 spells CASSQDYSATQETQYF. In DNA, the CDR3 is TGTGCCAGCAGCCAAGATTATAGCGCCACCCAAGAGACCCAGTACTTC. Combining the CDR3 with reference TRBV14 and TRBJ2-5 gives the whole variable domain EAGVTQFPSHSVIEKGQTVTLRCDPISGHDNLYWYRRVMGKEIKFLLHFVKESKQDESGMPNNRFLAERTGGTYSTLKVQPAELEDSGVYFCASSQDYSATQETQYFGPGTRLLVL.

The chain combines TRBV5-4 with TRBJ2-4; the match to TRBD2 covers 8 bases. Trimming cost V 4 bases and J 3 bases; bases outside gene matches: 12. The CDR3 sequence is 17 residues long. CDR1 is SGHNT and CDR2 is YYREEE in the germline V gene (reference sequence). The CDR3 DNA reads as TGTGCCAGCAGCCCCCAGCGGGAGAGGGTGGGCAAAAACATTCAGTACTTC. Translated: CASSPQRERVGKNIQYF.

CDR3 sequence (DNA): TGTGCCAGCAGGGGGGCGGGAGGGCCGAACGAGCAGTACTTC. Translation gives CASRGAGGPNEQYF. This sequence joins TRBV7-9 and TRBJ2-7, with 9 positions matching TRBD2. V lost 6 bases to trimming and J lost 5 bases; unmatched junction nucleotides: 8. Germline assignment: CDR1 SEHNR and CDR2 FQNEAQ (reference sequence). This CDR3 is built from 14 residues.

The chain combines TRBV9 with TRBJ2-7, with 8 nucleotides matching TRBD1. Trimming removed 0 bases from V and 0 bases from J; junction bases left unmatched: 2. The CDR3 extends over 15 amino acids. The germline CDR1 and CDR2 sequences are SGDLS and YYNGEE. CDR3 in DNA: TGTGCCAGCAGCGTAGATCAGGGGGCCTCCTACGAGCAGTACTTC. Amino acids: CASSVDQGASYEQYF.

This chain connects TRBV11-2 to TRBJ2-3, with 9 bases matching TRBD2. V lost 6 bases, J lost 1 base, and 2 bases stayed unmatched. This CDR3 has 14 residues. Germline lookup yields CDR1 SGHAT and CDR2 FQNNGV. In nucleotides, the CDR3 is TGTGCCAGCAGTAAGCGGGAGGGCACAGATACGCAGTATTTT. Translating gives CASSKREGTDTQYF.

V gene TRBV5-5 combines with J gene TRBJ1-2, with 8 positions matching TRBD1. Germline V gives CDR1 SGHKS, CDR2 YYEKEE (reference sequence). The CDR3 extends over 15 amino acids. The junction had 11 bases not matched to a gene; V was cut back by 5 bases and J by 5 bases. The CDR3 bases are TGTGCCAGCAGTTTTACGGACAGGGTAGGATATGGCTACACCTTC. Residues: CASSFTDRVGYGYTF.